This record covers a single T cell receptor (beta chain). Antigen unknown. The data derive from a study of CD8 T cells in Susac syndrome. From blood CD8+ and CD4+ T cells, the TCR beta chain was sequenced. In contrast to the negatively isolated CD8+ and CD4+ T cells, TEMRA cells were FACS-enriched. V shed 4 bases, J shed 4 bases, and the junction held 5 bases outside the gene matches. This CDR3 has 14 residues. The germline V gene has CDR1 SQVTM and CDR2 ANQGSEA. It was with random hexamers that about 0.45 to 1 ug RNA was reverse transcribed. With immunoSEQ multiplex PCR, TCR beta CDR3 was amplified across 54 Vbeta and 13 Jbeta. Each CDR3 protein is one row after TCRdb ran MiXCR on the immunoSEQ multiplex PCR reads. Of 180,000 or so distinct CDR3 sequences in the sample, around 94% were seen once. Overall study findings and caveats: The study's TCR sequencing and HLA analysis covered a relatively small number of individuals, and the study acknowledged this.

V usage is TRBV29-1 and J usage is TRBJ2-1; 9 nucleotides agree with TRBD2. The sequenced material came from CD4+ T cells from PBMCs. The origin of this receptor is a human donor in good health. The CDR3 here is CSVGFSGGYNEQFF. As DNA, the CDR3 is TGCAGCGTTGGGTTCAGCGGGGGGTACAATGAGCAGTTCTTC.